The rows below give T cell receptor beta chains drawn from one sample of a study of shared clonotypes between healthy human individuals. Profiled with immunoSEQ multiplex PCR; TCRdb holds only in-frame clones, not every one. This table holds about 2 million clones, about 95% found once. Sequencing input: naive CD8+ T cells sorted from blood. The receptor set was obtained from a man between 18 and 29 years old in good health. CDR3s include the opening cysteine and the closing phenylalanine or tryptophan. Each record gives: clone size, J gene, D gene, V gene, CDR3 protein, CDR3 DNA. A D gene is named only where the DNA matches it firmly. Only part of the rows carry a size: once, few, many, or a class if the clone is expanded.

clone_size: once; j_call: TRBJ1-2; d_call: NA; v_call: TRBV5-6; cdr3_aa: CASSLGGQSYGYTF; cdr3_nt: TGTGCCAGCAGCTTGGGGGGACAAAGCTATGGCTACACCTTC
clone_size: NA; j_call: TRBJ2-7; d_call: TRBD2; v_call: TRBV6-5; cdr3_aa: CASSYSKSGSLYEQYF; cdr3_nt: TGTGCCAGCAGTTACTCGAAGAGCGGGAGTCTCTACGAGCAGTACTTC
clone_size: NA; j_call: TRBJ2-1; d_call: NA; v_call: TRBV4-3; cdr3_aa: CASSPVGTGVYNEQFF; cdr3_nt: TGCGCCAGCAGCCCCGTCGGAACGGGAGTGTACAATGAGCAGTTCTTC
clone_size: NA; j_call: TRBJ1-1; d_call: NA; v_call: TRBV10-3; cdr3_aa: CAINRALGMNTEAFF; cdr3_nt: TGTGCCATCAACAGGGCCCTCGGGATGAACACTGAAGCTTTCTTT
clone_size: NA; j_call: TRBJ2-7; d_call: NA; v_call: TRBV6-5; cdr3_aa: CASSYSSDGDREQYF; cdr3_nt: TGTGCCAGCAGTTACTCGAGTGACGGAGACAGGGAGCAGTACTTC
clone_size: NA; j_call: TRBJ2-1; d_call: NA; v_call: TRBV11-2; cdr3_aa: CASSLKTRSHEQFF; cdr3_nt: TGTGCCAGCAGCTTAAAGACTAGAAGCCATGAGCAGTTCTTC
clone_size: NA; j_call: TRBJ2-7; d_call: TRBD2; v_call: TRBV10-3; cdr3_aa: CAIRKTSGSPYEQYF; cdr3_nt: TGTGCCATCAGAAAGACTAGCGGGAGTCCCTACGAGCAGTACTTC
clone_size: NA; j_call: TRBJ2-4; d_call: TRBD1; v_call: TRBV28; cdr3_aa: CASSITGAINIQYF; cdr3_nt: TGTGCCAGCAGCATTACAGGGGCCATAAACATTCAGTACTTC
clone_size: NA; j_call: TRBJ2-7; d_call: NA; v_call: TRBV29-1; cdr3_aa: CSVTAVQAYEQYF; cdr3_nt: TGCAGCGTGACGGCGGTTCAAGCCTACGAGCAGTACTTC
clone_size: NA; j_call: TRBJ1-1; d_call: NA; v_call: TRBV5-1; cdr3_aa: CASSLADWTPDTEAFF; cdr3_nt: TGCGCCAGCAGCTTGGCGGATTGGACACCAGACACTGAAGCTTTCTTT